Listed below are T cell receptor beta chains from one sample, sequenced in a study of blood T cell repertoires in COVID-19. The table came from immunoSEQ multiplex PCR; TCRdb's copy has only in-frame clones and leaves some out. The table shows over 80,000 clones, with approximately 90% occurring only once. The sequenced sample was peripheral blood. The receptors here all came from a man aged 55-75 years with acute or convalescent COVID-19. CDR3s include the opening cysteine and the closing phenylalanine or tryptophan. D genes are given only for firm matches. Clone sizes are given selectively: once, few, many, or a class where the clone is expanded.

v_gene	abundance	j_gene	len	d_gene	CDR3nt	CDR3aa
TRBV27	NA	TRBJ2-3	16	NA	TGTGCCAGCAGTTTTTCGGACGGGATTCTCACAGATACGCAGTATTTT	CASSFSDGILTDTQYF
TRBV7-9	NA	TRBJ2-5	18	TRBD2	TGTGCCAGCAGAGGAGATGGGGTGGTGGGACCCCCGGGGGGGACCCAGTACTTC	CASRGDGVVGPPGGTQYF
TRBV5-4	once	TRBJ1-3	15	NA	TGTGCCAGCTCCCACGGGGTAAACTCTGGAAACACCATATATTTT	CASSHGVNSGNTIYF
TRBV15	NA	TRBJ1-5	14	NA	TGTGCCACCAGCAGATCGGTTATCCATCAGCCCCAGCATTTT	CATSRSVIHQPQHF
TRBV9	NA	TRBJ2-1	19	TRBD1	TGTGCCAGCAGCGCAAGAGGACAGGCGTCCATCCTCTCCTACAATGAGCAGTTCTTC	CASSARGQASILSYNEQFF
TRBV9	NA	TRBJ1-2	14	TRBD1	TGTGCCAGCAGTTCCGGGACAGGGGGATATGGCTACACCTTC	CASSSGTGGYGYTF
TRBV6-2/TRBV6-3	NA	TRBJ2-7	18	NA	TGTGCCAGCAGTTCCTTGGCCTTTTCCCGAACCTCCTCCTACGAGCAGTACTTC	CASSSLAFSRTSSYEQYF
TRBV6-1	NA	TRBJ1-5	18	NA	TGTGCCAGCAGTGAAACCGCCGGGGGGTCGAATAGCAATCAGCCCCAGCATTTT	CASSETAGGSNSNQPQHF
TRBV14	NA	TRBJ2-2	16	TRBD2	TGTGCCAGCAGCCACCGGAGCCTAGCGGGGACCGGGGAGCTGTTTTTT	CASSHRSLAGTGELFF
TRBV29-1	NA	TRBJ2-7	15	TRBD1	TGCAGCGTTGCCCACCCGGGACAGGGAATCTACGAGCAGTACTTC	CSVAHPGQGIYEQYF
TRBV7-9	NA	TRBJ1-2	19	TRBD1	TGTGCCAGCAGCAACTATTTGGGGACAGGGGGGGCGGATAACTATGGCTACACCTTC	CASSNYLGTGGADNYGYTF